These T cell receptor beta chains were read from a single sample in a study of CD8+ T cells in alopecia areata. Libraries were prepared by immunoSEQ multiplex PCR; TCRdb keeps only in-frame clonotypes and omits some of them. The table has approximately 54,000 clones, about 96% seen once; the top ten hold roughly 25%. The sequencing here drew on CD8+ T cells sorted from blood, taken at week 0. The receptors originated from a human donor with alopecia areata. Both conserved end residues are part of each CDR3. D genes are given only for firm matches. A clone size is listed for some rows: how often the clone was seen (once, few, many), or a class if it is expanded.

abundance	d_gene	v_gene	j_gene	CDR3aa	CDR3nt
.	.	TRBV6-1	TRBJ2-5	CASSEGNGMETQYF	TGTGCCAGCAGTGAGGGGAACGGAATGGAGACCCAGTACTTC
.	.	TRBV11-2	TRBJ2-7	CASSLAPPYEQYF	TGTGCCAGCAGCCTAGCCCCCCCCTACGAGCAGTACTTC
.	TRBD1	TRBV27	TRBJ2-7	CASSDTPTGVGEQYF	TGTGCCAGCAGTGATACGCCGACAGGGGTGGGCGAGCAGTACTTC
once	TRBD1	TRBV29-1	TRBJ2-1	CSVGRDRVAYNEQFF	TGCAGCGTTGGACGGGACAGGGTAGCCTACAATGAGCAGTTCTTC
.	TRBD1	TRBV4-1	TRBJ1-2	CASSQGDRGRDGYTF	TGCGCCAGCAGCCAAGGGGACAGGGGGCGAGATGGCTACACCTTC
.	.	TRBV7-2	TRBJ1-1	CASSPGPTNTEAFF	TGTGCCAGCAGCCCGGGACCGACGAACACTGAAGCTTTCTTT
.	.	TRBV14	TRBJ1-1	CASSQYWGLNTEAFF	TGTGCCAGCAGCCAATATTGGGGATTGAACACTGAAGCTTTCTTT
.	.	TRBV19	TRBJ2-4	CASSIGYESIAKNIQYF	TGTGCCAGTAGTATCGGGTACGAGAGCATAGCCAAAAACATTCAGTACTTC
.	TRBD1	TRBV9	TRBJ2-5	CASSAHGTGGPETQYF	TGTGCCAGCAGCGCCCACGGGACAGGGGGCCCAGAGACCCAGTACTTC
.	.	TRBV4-1	TRBJ1-2	CASSRAGANYGYTF	TGCGCCAGCAGCCGGGCAGGCGCTAACTATGGCTACACCTTC
.	.	TRBV2	TRBJ2-7	CASAFWDQRSYEQYF	TGTGCCAGTGCTTTCTGGGACCAGAGGTCCTACGAGCAGTACTTC
.	.	TRBV4-1	TRBJ2-1	CASSQVYNEQFF	TGCGCCAGCAGCCAAGTGTACAATGAGCAGTTCTTC
.	.	TRBV5-6	TRBJ2-7	CASSLGSPYEQYF	TGTGCCAGCAGCTTGGGGAGTCCCTACGAGCAGTACTTC
.	.	TRBV4-3	TRBJ2-1	CASSHHDYREQFF	TGCGCCAGCAGCCATCACGACTATCGTGAGCAGTTCTTC
.	.	TRBV10-3	TRBJ2-3	CAISESRRPPHTDTQYF	TGTGCCATCAGTGAGTCTCGGAGGCCCCCTCACACAGATACGCAGTATTTT
.	.	TRBV7-9	TRBJ2-5	CASSWYRFPQETQYF	TGTGCCAGCAGCTGGTACAGGTTTCCCCAAGAGACCCAGTACTTC
.	.	TRBV6-5	TRBJ2-3	CASRKTGTSTDTQYF	TGTGCCAGCAGGAAGACAGGCACTAGCACAGATACGCAGTATTTT
.	.	TRBV4-3	TRBJ2-7	CASSQAPGRSYEQYF	TGCGCCAGCAGCCAAGCTCCCGGGCGCTCCTACGAGCAGTACTTC
.	.	TRBV27	TRBJ2-2	CASSFLGRGELFF	TGTGCCAGCAGTTTTCTGGGCCGCGGGGAGCTGTTTTTT
few	.	TRBV2	TRBJ2-7	CASSESTASYEQYF	TGTGCCAGCAGTGAATCGACAGCCTCCTACGAGCAGTACTTC
.	TRBD1	TRBV25-1	TRBJ2-1	CASSIQGELNEQFF	TGTGCCAGTTCGATCCAGGGGGAGCTGAATGAGCAGTTCTTC
.	.	TRBV5-6	TRBJ2-3	CASSLVGDTQYF	TGTGCCAGCAGCTTGGTTGGAGATACGCAGTATTTT
.	.	TRBV2	TRBJ1-1	CATLRDTEAFF	TGTGCCACCTTAAGGGACACTGAAGCTTTCTTT
.	.	TRBV5-1	TRBJ2-3	CASSLWTKSSTDTQYF	TGCGCCAGCAGCCTCTGGACCAAGTCTAGCACAGATACGCAGTATTTT